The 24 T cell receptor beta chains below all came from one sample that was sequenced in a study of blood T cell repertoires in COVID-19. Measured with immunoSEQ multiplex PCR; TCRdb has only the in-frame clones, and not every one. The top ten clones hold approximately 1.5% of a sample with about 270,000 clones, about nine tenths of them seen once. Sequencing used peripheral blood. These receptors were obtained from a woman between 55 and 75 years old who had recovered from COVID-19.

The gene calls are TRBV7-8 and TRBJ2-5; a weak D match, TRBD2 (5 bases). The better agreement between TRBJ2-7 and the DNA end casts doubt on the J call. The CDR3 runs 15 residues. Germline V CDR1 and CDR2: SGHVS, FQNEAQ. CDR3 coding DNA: TGTGCCAGCAGCGCTCTGAGCGGTAGCTCCTACGAGCAGTACTTC. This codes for CASSALSGSSYEQYF.

The CDR3: CASSIRRGGYGYTF. CDR3 DNA sequence: TGTGCCAGCAGCATCCGACGGGGTGGATATGGCTACACCTTC. This chain links TRBV11-1 with TRBJ1-2; D remains unclear. Germline CDR1 SGHAT, CDR2 FQDESV (reference sequence). CDR3 length: 14 amino acids. V lost 5 bases and J lost 5, with 15 bases in between.

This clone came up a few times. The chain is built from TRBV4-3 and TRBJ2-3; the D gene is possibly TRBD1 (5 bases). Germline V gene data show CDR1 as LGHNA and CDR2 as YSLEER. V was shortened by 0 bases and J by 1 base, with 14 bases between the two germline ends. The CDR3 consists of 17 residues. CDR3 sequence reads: CASSQDIGQGGTDTQYF. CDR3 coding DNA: TGCGCCAGCAGCCAAGATATTGGGCAGGGCGGCACAGATACGCAGTATTTT.

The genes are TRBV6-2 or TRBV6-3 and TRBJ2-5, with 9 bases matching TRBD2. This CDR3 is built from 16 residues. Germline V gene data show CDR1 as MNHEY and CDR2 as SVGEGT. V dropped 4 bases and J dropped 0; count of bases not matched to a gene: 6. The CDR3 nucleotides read TGTGCCAGCAGTTCTCTAGCGGGGCGGAACCAAGAGACCCAGTACTTC. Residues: CASSSLAGRNQETQYF.

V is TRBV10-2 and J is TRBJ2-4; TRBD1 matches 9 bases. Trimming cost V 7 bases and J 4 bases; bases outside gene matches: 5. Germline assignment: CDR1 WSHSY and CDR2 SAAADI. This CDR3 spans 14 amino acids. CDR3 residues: CASTGDREKNIQYF. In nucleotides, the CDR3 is TGCGCCAGCACCGGGGACAGGGAAAAAAACATTCAGTACTTC.

CDR3 protein: CASRDSQDSGANVLTF. The CDR3 DNA reads as TGTGCAAGTCGAGACAGTCAGGACTCTGGGGCCAACGTCCTGACTTTC. The rearrangement links TRBV12-2 to TRBJ2-6; TRBD1 was called by the table and not checked on the DNA. TRBV12-2 is an annotated pseudogene. The CDR3 sequence is 16 residues long.

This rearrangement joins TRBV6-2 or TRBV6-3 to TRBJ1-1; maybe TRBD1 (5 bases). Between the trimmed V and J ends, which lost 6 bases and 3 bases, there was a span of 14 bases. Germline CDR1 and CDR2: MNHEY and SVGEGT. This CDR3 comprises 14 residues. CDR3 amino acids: CASSRTGLYTEAFF. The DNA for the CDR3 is TGTGCCAGCAGCCGAACAGGTCTTTACACTGAAGCTTTCTTT.

CDR3 sequence reads: CASRSVAGSTDTQYF. The CDR3 region has the DNA TGTGCCAGCAGGTCCGTGGCGGGGAGCACAGATACGCAGTATTTT. The rearrangement uses TRBV27 and TRBJ2-3, with D maybe TRBD2 (6 bases). The length of the CDR3 is 15 residues. Germline V gene lookup returns CDR1 MNHEY and CDR2 SMNVEV (reference sequence). V dropped 6 bases and J dropped 0 bases, with 13 bases sitting between them.

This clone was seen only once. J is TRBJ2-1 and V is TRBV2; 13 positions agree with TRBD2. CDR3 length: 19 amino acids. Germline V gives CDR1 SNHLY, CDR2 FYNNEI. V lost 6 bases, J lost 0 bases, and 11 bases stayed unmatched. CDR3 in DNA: TGTGCCAGCAGCGGCTGGACTAGCGGGGGCCTTAGCTCCTACAATGAGCAGTTCTTC. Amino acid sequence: CASSGWTSGGLSSYNEQFF.

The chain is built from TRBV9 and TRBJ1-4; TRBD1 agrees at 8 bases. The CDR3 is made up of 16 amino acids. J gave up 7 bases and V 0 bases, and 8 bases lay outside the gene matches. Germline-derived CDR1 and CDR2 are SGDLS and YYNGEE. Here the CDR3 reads CASSVVPGQGSEKLFF. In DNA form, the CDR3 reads TGTGCCAGCAGCGTAGTCCCAGGACAGGGTAGTGAAAAACTGTTTTTT. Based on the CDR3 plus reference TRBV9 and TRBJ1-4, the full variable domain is DSGVTQTPKHLITATGQRVTLRCSPRSGDLSVYWYQQSLDQGLQFLIQYYNGEERAKGNILERFSAQQFPDLHSELNLSSLELGDSALYFCASSVVPGQGSEKLFFGSGTQLSVL.

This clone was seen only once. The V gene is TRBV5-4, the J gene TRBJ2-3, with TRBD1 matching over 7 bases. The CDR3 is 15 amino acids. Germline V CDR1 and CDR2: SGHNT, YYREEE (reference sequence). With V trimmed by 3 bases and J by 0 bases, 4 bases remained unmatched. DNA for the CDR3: TGTGCCAGCAGCTCCGGACAGGATAGCACAGATACGCAGTATTTT. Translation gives CASSSGQDSTDTQYF.

The CDR3 nucleotides are TGTGCCAGCATCTCCCCCCAGGGGCCTAACTATGGCTACACCTTC. Translated, it gives CASISPQGPNYGYTF. V and J are TRBV6-6 and TRBJ1-2, with D perhaps TRBD1 (6 bases). The CDR3 spans 15 residues. CDR1 and CDR2 (germline): MNHNY, SVGAGI (reference sequence). Trimming removed 7 bases at V and 0 bases at J, with 15 bases between.

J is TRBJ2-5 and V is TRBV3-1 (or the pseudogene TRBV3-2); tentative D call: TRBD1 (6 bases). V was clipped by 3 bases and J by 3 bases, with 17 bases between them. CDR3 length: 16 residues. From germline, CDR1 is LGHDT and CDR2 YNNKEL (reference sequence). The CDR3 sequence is CASSQDRTVGKETQYF. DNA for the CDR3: TGTGCCAGCAGCCAGGACCGGACAGTAGGGAAAGAGACCCAGTACTTC.

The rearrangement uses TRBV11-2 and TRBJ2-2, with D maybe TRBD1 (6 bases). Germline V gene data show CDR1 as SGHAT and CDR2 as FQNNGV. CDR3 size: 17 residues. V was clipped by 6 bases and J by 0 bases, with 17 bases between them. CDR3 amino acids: CASRRSGDPTNTGELFF. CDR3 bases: TGTGCCAGCAGACGATCAGGGGACCCAACGAACACCGGGGAGCTGTTTTTT.

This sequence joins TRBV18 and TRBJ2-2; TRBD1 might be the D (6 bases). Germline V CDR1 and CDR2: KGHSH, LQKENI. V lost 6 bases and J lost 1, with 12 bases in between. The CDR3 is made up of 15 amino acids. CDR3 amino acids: CASSFTQGNTGELFF. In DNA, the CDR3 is TGTGCCAGCTCGTTCACACAGGGGAACACCGGGGAGCTGTTTTTT.

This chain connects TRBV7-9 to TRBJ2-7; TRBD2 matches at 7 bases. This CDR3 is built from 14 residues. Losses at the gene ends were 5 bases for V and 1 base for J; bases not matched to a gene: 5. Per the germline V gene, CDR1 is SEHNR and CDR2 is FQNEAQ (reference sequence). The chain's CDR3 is CASSPPGGSYEQYF. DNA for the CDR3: TGTGCCAGCAGCCCCCCGGGGGGATCCTACGAGCAGTACTTC.

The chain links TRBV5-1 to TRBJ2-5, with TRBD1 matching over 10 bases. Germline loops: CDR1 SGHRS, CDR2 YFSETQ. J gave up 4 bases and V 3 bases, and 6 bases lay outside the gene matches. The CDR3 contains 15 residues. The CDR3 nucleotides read TGCGCCAGCAGCTCGGCCGGGACAGGGGCAGAGACCCAGTACTTC. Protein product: CASSSAGTGAETQYF.

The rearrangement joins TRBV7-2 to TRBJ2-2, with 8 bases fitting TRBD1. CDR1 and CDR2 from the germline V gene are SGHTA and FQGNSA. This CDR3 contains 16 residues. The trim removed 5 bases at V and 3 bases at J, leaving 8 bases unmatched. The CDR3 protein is CASSRDRGTDTGELFF. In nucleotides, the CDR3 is TGTGCCAGCAGCCGTGACAGGGGTACTGACACCGGGGAGCTGTTTTTT.

The CDR3 sequence: CASYGLVGASTDTQYF. DNA of the CDR3: TGCGCCAGCTATGGTTTGGTAGGGGCTAGCACAGATACGCAGTATTTT. This rearrangement joins TRBV5-1 to TRBJ2-3, with D perhaps matching TRBD1 (5 bases). Trimming pared 7 bases from V and 0 bases from J, leaving 18 bases between. The CDR3 contains 16 residues. Germline CDR1 is SGHRS and CDR2 is YFSETQ.

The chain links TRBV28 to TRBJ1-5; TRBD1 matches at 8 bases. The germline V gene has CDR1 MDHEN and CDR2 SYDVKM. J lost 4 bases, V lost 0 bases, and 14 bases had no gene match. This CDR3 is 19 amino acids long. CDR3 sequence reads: CASSLCPLGQGCWNQPQHF. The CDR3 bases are TGTGCCAGCAGTTTATGCCCCCTCGGACAGGGATGCTGGAATCAGCCCCAGCATTTT.

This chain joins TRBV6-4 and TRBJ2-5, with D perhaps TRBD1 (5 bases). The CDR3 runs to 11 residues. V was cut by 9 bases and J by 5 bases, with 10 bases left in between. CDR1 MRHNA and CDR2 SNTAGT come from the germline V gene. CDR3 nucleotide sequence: TGTGCCAGGGACATCCCCGAGACCCAGTACTTC. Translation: CARDIPETQYF.

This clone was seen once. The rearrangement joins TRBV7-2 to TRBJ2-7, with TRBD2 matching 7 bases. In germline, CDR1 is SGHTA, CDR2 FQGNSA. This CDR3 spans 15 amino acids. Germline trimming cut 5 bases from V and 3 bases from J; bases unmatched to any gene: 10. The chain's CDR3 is CASSGLGGGFYEQYF. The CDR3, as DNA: TGTGCCAGCAGCGGCTTGGGCGGGGGATTCTACGAGCAGTACTTC.

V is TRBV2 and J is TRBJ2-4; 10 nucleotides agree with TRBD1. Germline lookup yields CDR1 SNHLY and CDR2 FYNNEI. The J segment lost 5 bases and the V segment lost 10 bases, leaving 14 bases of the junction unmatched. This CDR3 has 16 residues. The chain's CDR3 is CATFRAPTGGENIQYF. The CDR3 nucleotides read TGTGCCACTTTTAGGGCCCCGACAGGGGGCGAAAACATTCAGTACTTC.

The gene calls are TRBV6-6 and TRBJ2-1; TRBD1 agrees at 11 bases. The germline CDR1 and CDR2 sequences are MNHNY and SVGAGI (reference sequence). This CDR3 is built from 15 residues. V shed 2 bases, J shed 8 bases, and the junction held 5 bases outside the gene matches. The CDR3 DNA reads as TGTGCCAGCAGTTACGCGGACAGGGGGCTTGATGAGCAGTTCTTC. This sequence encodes CASSYADRGLDEQFF.